These T cell receptor beta chains were read from a single sample in a study of cytotoxic CD8 clonotypes in ibrutinib-treated CLL. Here immunoSEQ multiplex PCR was the method, and the copy in TCRdb shows in-frame clones only, minus some. The repertoire consists of about 300,000 clones, with approximately 76% occurring once and the leading ten covering 5.6%. The sample consisted of PBMCs, taken at disease progression, from a patient treated with ibrutinib. The receptors shown here come from a human donor with chronic lymphocytic leukemia. CDR3s include the opening cysteine and the closing phenylalanine or tryptophan. Fields, in order: V gene, clone size, CDR3 length, J gene, D gene, CDR3 DNA, CDR3 protein. D genes are given only for firm matches. Some rows have no size entry. The others give once, few or many, or a class for an expanded clone.

TRBV5-1	once	16	TRBJ2-1	-	TGCGCCAGCAGCCCGGTCAGGGGGGCGGACCACAATGAGCAGTTCTTC	CASSPVRGADHNEQFF
TRBV19	-	14	TRBJ2-3	-	TGTGCCAGTAGTATGCGCACTATTGGGGATACGCAGTATTTT	CASSMRTIGDTQYF
TRBV4-2	-	14	TRBJ1-5	TRBD1	TGTGCCAGCAGCCCATCCGGGACAGGCGAGCCCCAGCATTTT	CASSPSGTGEPQHF
TRBV5-1	-	16	TRBJ2-7	TRBD1	TGCGCCAGCAGCTTGGTCCCGGGACAGGTTTTAGGAGAGCAGTACTTC	CASSLVPGQVLGEQYF
TRBV21-1	-	17	TRBJ2-4	-	TGTGCCAGCACCACTAGGACCCCAGGGGGCGCTGAAAACATTCAGTACTTC	CASTTRTPGGAENIQYF
TRBV2	-	13	TRBJ2-2	-	TGTGCCAGCAGGGTAGGGGTTCCCGGGGAGCTGTTTTTT	CASRVGVPGELFF
TRBV7-9	-	15	TRBJ1-2	-	TGTGCCAGCAGCTCACAGGGCCTCACCCACTATGGCTACACCTTC	CASSSQGLTHYGYTF
TRBV7-2	-	16	TRBJ1-4	-	TGTGCCAGCAGCTTGCGGCACCCCGCAACTAATGAAAAACTGTTTTTT	CASSLRHPATNEKLFF
TRBV4-1	-	14	TRBJ2-7	-	TGCGCCAGCAGCCAAGTCGGACAGATCTACGAGCAGTACTTC	CASSQVGQIYEQYF
TRBV4-1	once	15	TRBJ2-5	TRBD1	TGCGCCAGCAGCCAAGTCGTGGACAGGGCTGAGACCCAGTACTTC	CASSQVVDRAETQYF
TRBV28	-	14	TRBJ1-1	-	TGTGCCAGCAGTTTGATTCCGTTGAACACTGAAGCTTTCTTT	CASSLIPLNTEAFF
TRBV19	-	16	TRBJ2-2	-	TGTGCCAGTAGCCCGGCGGGACGGAGAAACACCGGGGAGCTGTTTTTT	CASSPAGRRNTGELFF
TRBV5-1	-	15	TRBJ1-1	TRBD1	TGCGCCAGCAGCTTGGCCGGGACAGGGGGCACTGAAGCTTTCTTT	CASSLAGTGGTEAFF
TRBV7-9	-	13	TRBJ1-1	TRBD1	TGTGCCAGCAGCCAAGACAGGGAGTCTGAAGCTTTCTTT	CASSQDRESEAFF
TRBV7-6	-	15	TRBJ2-7	TRBD1	TGTGCCAGCAGCCGCATGGGACAGGGGCCTTACGAGCAGTACTTC	CASSRMGQGPYEQYF
TRBV9	-	12	TRBJ1-1	-	TGTGCCAGCAGCGTAGGGGGCGCTGAAGCTTTCTTT	CASSVGGAEAFF
TRBV6-5	few	14	TRBJ1-2	TRBD1	TGTGCCAGCAGTTACGCGGGACAGGAGTATGGCTACACCTTC	CASSYAGQEYGYTF
TRBV7-3	-	15	TRBJ2-5	TRBD2	TGTGCCAGCAGCTTAGCGGGAGACAGCCAAGAGACCCAGTACTTC	CASSLAGDSQETQYF
TRBV18	once	14	TRBJ1-5	TRBD1	TGTGCCAGCTCACCAGGACAGGGCAATCAGCCCCAGCATTTT	CASSPGQGNQPQHF
TRBV19	-	15	TRBJ2-1	TRBD1	TGTGCCAGTAGAAACAGGGGAAGCTCCTACAATGAGCAGTTCTTC	CASRNRGSSYNEQFF
TRBV5-1	-	15	TRBJ2-3	-	TGCGCCAGCAGCTTGGCAGAGGGGGGAACAGATACGCAGTATTTT	CASSLAEGGTDTQYF
TRBV7-6	few	13	TRBJ2-1	-	TGTGCCAGCAGCTTATTCCGTGGAAATGAGCAGTTCTTC	CASSLFRGNEQFF
TRBV6-6	once	13	TRBJ2-7	-	TGTGCCAGCAGTTACTCAGGGTTGTGGGAGCAGTACTTC	CASSYSGLWEQYF
TRBV6-5	-	13	TRBJ2-3	-	TGTGCCAGCAATCCTCCGAGCACAGATACGCAGTATTTT	CASNPPSTDTQYF
TRBV15	-	14	TRBJ2-3	TRBD2	TGTGCCACCAGCAGAGAGCGGGAGACAGATACGCAGTATTTT	CATSRERETDTQYF
TRBV2	-	15	TRBJ1-4	-	TGTGCCACCTACCTGAGGTCGGGGTTGGGTGAAAAACTGTTTTTT	CATYLRSGLGEKLFF
TRBV5-4	-	14	TRBJ1-2	-	TGTGCCAGCAGCCCCCGGGCCGAGAACTATGGCTACACCTTC	CASSPRAENYGYTF
TRBV2	-	15	TRBJ1-6	TRBD1	TGTGCCAGCAGAGGCCGGGACAGGGCTGATTCACCCCTCCACTTT	CASRGRDRADSPLHF
TRBV29-1	-	14	TRBJ2-2	TRBD2	TGCAGCGTTGAAGGCGGGAGGGCCGACGGGGAGCTGTTTTTT	CSVEGGRADGELFF
TRBV6-6	-	15	TRBJ2-7	-	TGTGCCAGCAGTTACCCCCCGGACCTCGGTGGGGAGCAGTACTTC	CASSYPPDLGGEQYF
TRBV15	-	12	TRBJ2-3	-	TGTGCCACCAGCAGAGATGGGGGGTCACAGTATTTT	CATSRDGGSQYF
TRBV29-1	few	13	TRBJ2-7	-	TGCAGCGTGAGGGCAGGGAGGTCCTACGAGCAGTACTTC	CSVRAGRSYEQYF
TRBV9	-	15	TRBJ1-2	-	TGTGCCAGCAGCCCCCCCCACGCAGGGTACTATGGCTACACCTTC	CASSPPHAGYYGYTF
TRBV5-1	-	14	TRBJ2-1	-	TGCGCCAGCAGCTTGGTATGGTCTGGCAATGAGCAGTTCTTC	CASSLVWSGNEQFF
TRBV27	-	17	TRBJ1-5	TRBD1	TGTGCCAGCAGTTTACCGGTACGGACAGGAATCAATCAGCCCCAGCATTTT	CASSLPVRTGINQPQHF
TRBV9	few	12	TRBJ1-2	-	TGTGCCAGCAGCTTCAGGGGCCGTGGCTACACCTTC	CASSFRGRGYTF
TRBV7-8	-	15	TRBJ2-7	-	TGTGCCAGCAGCTTATTGGCGGGGGCCTCCTACGAGCAGTACTTC	CASSLLAGASYEQYF